This TCR beta chain originates from a study of T cell responses to AZD1222 COVID-19 vaccine. Study results and caveats: Clonal diversity was possibly underestimated, and white British individuals and females predominated among donors.

Clones were sequenced by immunoSEQ multiplex PCR, and TCRdb holds only the in-frame ones, with some missing. The data hold some 170,000 clones, with 70% to 90% observed a single time. Regarding this clone: Its matching antigen is unknown.

After removal of 6 bases from V and 4 bases from J, the junction contained 14 bases not matched to a gene. Germline lookup yields CDR1 SGHTA and CDR2 FQGNSA. The CDR3 sequence is 16 residues long. This chain links TRBV7-2 with TRBJ2-5; 7 nucleotides match TRBD2. Specimen: peripheral blood, collected 28 days after the second dose of the MenACWY control vaccine. This clonotype originated in an adult who received the MenACWY meningococcal vaccine as a control. The DNA for the CDR3 is TGTGCCAGCAGTCATCTCGCGGACGGGAGGCCAGAGACCCAGTACTTC. Amino acids: CASSHLADGRPETQYF.